This TCR beta chain was observed in a study of shared clonotypes between healthy human individuals. The table came from immunoSEQ multiplex PCR; TCRdb's copy has only in-frame clones and leaves some out. The sample records over a million clones, less than 99% being singletons. The sample taken for sequencing was naive CD4+ T cells sorted from blood. Subset meaning: CD45RA+ positively selected. The sequence came from a man aged 25 to 40 in good health.

The CDR3 DNA sequence: TGTGCCAGCAGCTTAGTTCGGGGTCAGGGGACCCAGTACTTC. Amino acids: CASSLVRGQGTQYF. The J gene is TRBJ2-5, the V gene TRBV11-2; tentatively, D is TRBD1 or TRBD2 (5 bases each). CDR3 length equals 14 residues. Germline V gives CDR1 SGHAT, CDR2 FQNNGV. V was shortened by 1 base and J by 7 bases, with 13 bases between the two germline ends.